This TCR beta chain came from a study of preoperative IRX-2 immunotherapy in early breast cancer. The V gene's germline CDR1 is MDHEN and CDR2 SYDVKM. V was pared by 1 base and J by 8 bases, with 11 bases between. The CDR3 has 13 residues. The treatment is: preoperative locoregional IRX-2 cytokine immunotherapy. This phase Ib study tested locoregional IRX-2 cytokine immunotherapy given before surgery. Repertoires were generated with immunoSEQ multiplex PCR, while TCRdb's copy carries only in-frame clones and drops some. The sample records 55,000 to 70,000 clones, around 94% being singletons. Specimen collection occurred from a patient treated with IRX-2 immunotherapy. The V and J genes are TRBV28 and TRBJ1-2, with D unresolved. The clonotype was recovered from a human donor with breast cancer. The CDR3 sequence: CASSLLTQEGYTF. CDR3 coding DNA: TGTGCCAGCAGTTTATTAACCCAGGAGGGCTACACCTTC.